These 8 T cell receptor beta chains originate from one sample sequenced in a study of blood T cell repertoires in COVID-19. Measured with immunoSEQ multiplex PCR; TCRdb has only the in-frame clones, and not every one. The sample yields some 170,000 clones, 80% to 95% seen once. Sequenced input: peripheral blood. The receptor source for this set is an older woman with COVID-19, enrolled during active disease.

This chain joins TRBV18 and TRBJ1-1, with D possibly being TRBD1 (5 bases). Germline CDR1 is KGHSH and CDR2 is LQKENI. V lost 3 bases and J 5 bases, leaving 10 bases between the germline ends. This CDR3 has 13 residues. The CDR3: CASSPRVGTEAFF. The CDR3 bases are TGTGCCAGCTCACCCAGGGTGGGGACTGAAGCTTTCTTT.

The chain joins TRBV6-5 to TRBJ1-4; perhaps TRBD1 as D (5 bases). Germline assignment: CDR1 MNHEY and CDR2 SVGAGI. The CDR3 spans 15 residues. The germline V and J ends were trimmed by 0 bases and 10 bases, with 15 bases remaining between them. DNA of the CDR3: TGTGCCAGCAGTTACTCGATTCCAACGCAGGGAAAACTGTTTTTT. Its translation: CASSYSIPTQGKLFF.

This rearrangement joins TRBV20-1 to TRBJ1-2; D unclear. Germline CDR1 is DFQATT and CDR2 is SNEGSKA (reference sequence). The CDR3 length is 11 residues. The CDR3 spells CRARIAVGYTF. CDR3 nucleotide sequence: TGCAGAGCTCGGATCGCGGTGGGCTACACCTTC.

Details on this clone: A read error may explain this, as a much larger clone is one base away. This sample also contains other DNA sequences that code for the same CDR3. The chain uses TRBV7-8 and TRBJ1-5; 7 nucleotides align to TRBD1. The CDR3 extends over 14 amino acids. The germline V gene encodes CDR1 SGHVS and CDR2 FQNEAQ. The trim removed 3 bases at V and 6 bases at J, leaving 5 bases unmatched. The CDR3 nucleotides are TGTGCCAGCAGCTTCGACAGGGTGGGTCAGCCCCAGCATTTT. It encodes CASSFDRVGQPQHF.

This sequence joins TRBV5-8 and TRBJ1-5; tentatively, D is TRBD1 (5 bases). The V gene lost 0 bases and the J gene lost 4 bases, with 11 bases spanning the gap. Germline V gene lookup returns CDR1 SGHTS and CDR2 YDEGEE. The CDR3 runs 15 residues. CDR3 bases: TGTGCCAGCAGCTTGGATCCGGGGGGTAATCAGCCCCAGCATTTT. This sequence encodes CASSLDPGGNQPQHF.

The rearrangement links TRBV30 to TRBJ1-5, with D perhaps matching TRBD1 (6 bases). Trimming took off 2 bases at V and 0 bases at J, with 14 bases between the two ends. This CDR3 comprises 16 residues. Per germline, CDR1 GTSNPN and CDR2 SVGIG (reference sequence). In DNA form, the CDR3 reads TGTGCCTGGAGTACCGGACAGTTCTATAGCAATCAGCCCCAGCATTTT. This translates into CAWSTGQFYSNQPQHF.

This sequence joins TRBV6-5 and TRBJ1-1; TRBD1 might be the D (6 bases). Germline assignment: CDR1 MNHEY and CDR2 SVGAGI. The CDR3 is 13 amino acids. The ends were cut back, 4 bases at V and 2 bases at J, with 8 bases in the middle. The DNA for the CDR3 is TGTGCCAGCAGTTCGGACAGAAACACTGAAGCTTTCTTT. Translated: CASSSDRNTEAFF.

In this sample, this clone turned up once. The chain is built from TRBV15 and TRBJ2-1; D might be TRBD1 (5 bases). V was pared by 4 bases and J by 8 bases, with 6 bases between. The CDR3 totals 11 residues. CDR1 is LNHNV and CDR2 is YYDKDF in the germline V gene (reference sequence). The CDR3 DNA sequence: TGTGCCACCAGCATCAGGGATGAGCAGTTCTTC. This sequence encodes CATSIRDEQFF.